The sample holds many counts of the clone carrying this TCR beta chain. The target antigen is unknown. Germline assignment: CDR1 ENHRY and CDR2 SYGVKD. CDR3 length equals 19 residues. V lost 0 bases, J lost 4 bases, and 14 bases stayed unmatched. This sample was taken from a study of blood T cells in healthy people across ages. Broader study findings: Naive CD4+ cells and diversity were both higher in long-lived donors than in aged donors.

Primed by a sample-barcoded 5' primer and a J-beta primer mix, a second PCR proceeded for 7 to 11 cycles. TCRdb used MiXCR to reprocess the 5' RACE reads, holding one entry per CDR3 protein. The top ten clones hold roughly 17% of a sample with just under 900,000 distinct CDR3 sequences, around 30% of them seen once. No fewer than 6 million PBMCs went into each sample. Sequenced sample: blood. The sequence came from a woman at least 80 years old in good health. The rearrangement uses TRBV10-3 and TRBJ2-1; 8 bases are shared with TRBD1. CDR3 sequence reads: CAISESLGTGGREYNEQFF. The DNA of the CDR3 is TGTGCCATCAGTGAGTCCTTAGGCACAGGGGGTAGAGAATACAATGAGCAGTTCTTC.